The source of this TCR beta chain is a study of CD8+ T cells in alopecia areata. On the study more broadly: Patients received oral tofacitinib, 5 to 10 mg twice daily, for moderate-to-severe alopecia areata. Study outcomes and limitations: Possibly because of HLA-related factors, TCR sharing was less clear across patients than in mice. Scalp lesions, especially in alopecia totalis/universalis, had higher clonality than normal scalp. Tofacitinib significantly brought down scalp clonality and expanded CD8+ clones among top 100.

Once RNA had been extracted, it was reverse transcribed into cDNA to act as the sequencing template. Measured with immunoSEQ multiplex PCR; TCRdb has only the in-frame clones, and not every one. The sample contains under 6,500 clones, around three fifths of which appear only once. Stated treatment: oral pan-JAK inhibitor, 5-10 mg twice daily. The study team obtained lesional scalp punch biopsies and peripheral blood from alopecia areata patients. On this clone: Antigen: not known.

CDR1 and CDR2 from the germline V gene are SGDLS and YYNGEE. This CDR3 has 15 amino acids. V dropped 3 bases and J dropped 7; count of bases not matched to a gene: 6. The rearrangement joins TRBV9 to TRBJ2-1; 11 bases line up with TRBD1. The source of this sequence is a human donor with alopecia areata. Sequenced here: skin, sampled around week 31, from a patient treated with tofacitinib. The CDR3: CASSARDRGGNEQFF. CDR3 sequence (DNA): TGTGCCAGCAGCGCCCGGGACAGGGGGGGTAATGAGCAGTTCTTC. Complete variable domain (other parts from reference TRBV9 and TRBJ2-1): DSGVTQTPKHLITATGQRVTLRCSPRSGDLSVYWYQQSLDQGLQFLIQYYNGEERAKGNILERFSAQQFPDLHSELNLSSLELGDSALYFCASSARDRGGNEQFFGPGTRLTVL.